This TCR beta chain comes out of a study of T-cell reconstitution after alpha-beta-depleted transplantation in children. Study-wide results and limits: Elevated TCRbeta diversity at day 60 was traced, in some patients, to surviving recipient T cells and thymic progenitors. T cells produced anew were the main source of T-cell counts and diversity one year after transplant.

The ends were cut back, 0 bases at V and 6 bases at J, with 9 bases in the middle. This CDR3 is built from 13 residues. TCRbeta library preparation incorporated unique molecular identifiers. MiXCR, applied by TCRdb to the PCR reads, yields one record per CDR3 protein. This table holds about 420,000 distinct CDR3 sequences, about a sixth found once. About this clonotype: The target antigen is unknown.

The gene calls are TRBV12-3 or TRBV12-4 and TRBJ2-7; tentative D call: TRBD1 (6 bases). The receptor was derived from a boy in the first two years of life who had a stem cell transplant for Wiskott-Aldrich syndrome, so the T cells may come from the graft donor. The source material was PBMCs, mostly from graft donor cells, sampled 360 days after TCRalphabeta/CD19-depleted stem cell transplant. For the CDR3, the DNA is TGTGCCAGCAGTTTAGCGGGACACAGCGAGCAGTACTTC. Translating it yields CASSLAGHSEQYF.